This T cell receptor beta chain was identified during a study of OX40 agonist ivuxolimab in advanced cancers. Per the germline V gene, CDR1 is SGHNT and CDR2 is YYREEE (reference sequence). The ends lost 4 bases at V and 6 bases at J; junction bases unmatched: 9. This CDR3 comprises 14 residues. TCRdb keeps only in-frame clones here, not all; method: immunoSEQ multiplex PCR. The sample lists around 94,000 clones; roughly nine tenths were seen once. The TCR was taken from an adult with an advanced solid tumor such as melanoma, head and neck, liver or kidney cancer. This chain links TRBV5-4 with TRBJ2-7; 8 bases align to TRBD1. Material: CD4+ or CD8+ T cells sorted from blood, obtained in a trial of the OX40 agonist ivuxolimab. The CDR3 DNA reads as TGTGCCAGCAGCCGCGGACAGGGAAATGGCGAGCAGTACTTC. It is translated as CASSRGQGNGEQYF.